Sequencing of this T cell receptor beta chain was carried out in a study of blood T cell repertoires in COVID-19 (dated by TCRdb to between 2020 and 2021). Study-wide context: Samples from collaborators originated in the United States, Italy and Spain and spanned both the acute and convalescent phases of COVID-19. The material from the prospective study consisted of cDNA or gDNA derived from T cells, B-cell-depleted T cells, or PBMCs. Deeply sampled blood TCRbeta repertoires from subjects exposed to, actively infected with, or recovered from COVID-19 were included in the dataset. The repertoires were released in a freely available public database meant as a resource for research on the immune response to SARS-CoV-2. The samples were drawn from the first 160 participants of the ongoing ImmuneRACE study and from about 1,200 subjects provided by 6 global collaborators. Nearly every sample came with metadata listing a de-identified subject ID, COVID-19 status, age in years and sex. Where available, HLA class I and class II types were obtained from metadata supplied by the sample provider rather than from assay-based typing. The paper as a whole reports these results and caveats: The quantity of clinical and demographic metadata differed by source and by participant and was supplied without curation.

The collaborating institutions used their own protocols to collect whole blood in K2EDTA tubes. For TCRbeta analysis, collaborators shipped samples as frozen whole blood, isolated PBMCs, or DNA extracted from either of those sample types. Notes on this clone: Its antigen is not yet known. The input lacks base qualities; no much larger clone sits a single base away.

From the germline V gene (reference sequence), CDR1 is MNHEY and CDR2 is SMNVEV. Taken from cysteine to phenylalanine, the CDR3 has 17 residues. The kept DNA is CDR3 alone, 51 bases in frame from the first base. The junction carries 21 bases between V and J, which are trimmed by 3 bases and 9 bases respectively. The immunoSEQ Assay, a bias-controlled multiplex PCR, was used to amplify TCRbeta CDR3 regions from genomic DNA. From the authors' description of their analysis: The number of nucleated cells in each sample was estimated by amplification of reference gene primers within the assay. To quantify the absolute abundance of each unique TCRbeta CDR3 rearrangement, sequence reads were collapsed and filtered. For each sample, productive Simpson clonality was calculated as the square root of Simpson's diversity index across productive rearrangements. TCRdb holds this immuneACCESS table with in-frame rearrangements only. Some clones are missing; in checked studies, unresolved V genes explain under half, and the rest has no known cause. V and J calls and clone size come straight from that table; D and trimming were deduced from the DNA. This sample comprises around 40,000 clones, 80% of them detected only once. 38% of the sample is in the top ten clones.

The sequenced sample was peripheral blood. The TCR sequence derives from a man older than 75 with active or convalescent COVID-19. The V gene is TRBV27 and the J gene is TRBJ1-6; perhaps TRBD1 is the D gene, with 5 bases matching. The CDR3 here reads CASSLTEEGRGGSPLHF. The nucleotide sequence is TGTGCCAGCAGTTTGACTGAAGAGGGGAGGGGTGGTTCACCCCTCCACTTT.